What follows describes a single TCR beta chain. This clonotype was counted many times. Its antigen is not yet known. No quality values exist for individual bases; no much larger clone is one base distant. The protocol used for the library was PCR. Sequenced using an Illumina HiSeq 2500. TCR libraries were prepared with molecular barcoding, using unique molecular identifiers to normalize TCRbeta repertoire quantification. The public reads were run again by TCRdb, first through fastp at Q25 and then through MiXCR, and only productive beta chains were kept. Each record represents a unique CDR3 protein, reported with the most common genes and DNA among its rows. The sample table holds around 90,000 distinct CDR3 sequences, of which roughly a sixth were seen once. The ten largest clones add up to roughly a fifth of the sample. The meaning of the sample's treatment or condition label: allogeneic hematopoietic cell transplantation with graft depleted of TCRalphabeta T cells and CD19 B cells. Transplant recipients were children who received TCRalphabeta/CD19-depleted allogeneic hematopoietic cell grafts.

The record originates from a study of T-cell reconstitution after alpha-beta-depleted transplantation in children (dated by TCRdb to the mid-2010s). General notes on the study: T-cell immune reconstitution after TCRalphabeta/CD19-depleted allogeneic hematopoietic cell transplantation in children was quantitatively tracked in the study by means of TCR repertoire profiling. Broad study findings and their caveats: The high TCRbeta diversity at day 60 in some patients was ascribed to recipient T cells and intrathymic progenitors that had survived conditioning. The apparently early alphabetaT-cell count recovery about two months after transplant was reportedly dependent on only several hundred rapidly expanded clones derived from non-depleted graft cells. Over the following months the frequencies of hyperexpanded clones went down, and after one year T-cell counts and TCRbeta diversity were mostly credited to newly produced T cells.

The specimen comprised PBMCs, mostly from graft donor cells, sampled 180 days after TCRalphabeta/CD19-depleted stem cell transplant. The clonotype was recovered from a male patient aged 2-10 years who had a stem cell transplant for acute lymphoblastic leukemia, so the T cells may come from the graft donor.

CDR3 region: CASSSLTGQETQYF. The DNA sequence follows: TGTGCCAGCAGCTCCCTGACAGGCCAAGAGACCCAGTACTTC. The sequence is built from TRBV7-7 and TRBJ2-5, with a weak D call of TRBD1 (6 bases match). There are 14 amino acids in the CDR3, from cysteine to phenylalanine inclusive. The entry retains the CDR3 DNA only, 42 bases that are in frame from base 1. CDR1 and CDR2 are read off the germline V gene (reference sequence) as SSHAT and FNYEAQ. V sheds 4 bases and J sheds 1 base, leaving 10 bases between their ends. Reference TRBV7-7 and TRBJ2-5 proteins supply the regions before and after the CDR3; the full variable domain is: GAGVSQSPRYKVTKRGQDVTLRCDPISSHATLYWYQQALGQGPEFLTYFNYEAQPDKSGLPSDRFSAERPEGSISTLTIQRTEQRDSAMYRCASSSLTGQETQYFGPGTRLLVL.